These T cell receptor beta chains were read from a single sample in a study of shared clonotypes between healthy human individuals. TCRdb's table, derived via immunoSEQ multiplex PCR, lists solely in-frame clones and lacks some. The sample includes 800,000 to 1,200,000 clones, approximately 80% seen only once; the top ten take around 0.47%. The sample consisted of memory CD4+ T cells from PBMCs. Receptor source: a man between 18 and 35 years old in good health. Some clones in this sample may be carry-over from other donors' samples. CDR3s include the opening cysteine and the closing phenylalanine or tryptophan. Each record gives: clone size, V gene, D gene, J gene, CDR3 DNA, CDR3 protein. A D gene is named only where the DNA matches it firmly. Only some rows state a clone size, as once, few, many or a class for expanded clones.

clone size: -
V gene: TRBV5-6
D gene: -
J gene: TRBJ2-1
CDR3 DNA: TGTGCCAGCAGCTTTATGGGACACGGCTCCTACAATGAGCAGTTCTTC
CDR3 protein: CASSFMGHGSYNEQFF

clone size: once
V gene: TRBV5-1
D gene: TRBD2
J gene: TRBJ2-5
CDR3 DNA: TGCGCCAGCAGCCCGGGACTAGCGAGCGAGACCCAGTACTTC
CDR3 protein: CASSPGLASETQYF

clone size: once
V gene: TRBV4-3
D gene: -
J gene: TRBJ1-1
CDR3 DNA: TGCGCCAGCAGCCGGACGGCGAACACTGAAGCTTTCTTT
CDR3 protein: CASSRTANTEAFF

clone size: -
V gene: TRBV4-3
D gene: TRBD1
J gene: TRBJ1-3
CDR3 DNA: TGCGCCAGCAGCCAAGATCTGGGACAGGGATTTTACGGAAACACCATATATTTT
CDR3 protein: CASSQDLGQGFYGNTIYF

clone size: -
V gene: TRBV7-3
D gene: -
J gene: TRBJ2-2
CDR3 DNA: TGTGCCAGCAGCCTCGGGCGGGACACCGGGGAGCTGTTTTTT
CDR3 protein: CASSLGRDTGELFF

clone size: -
V gene: TRBV4-2
D gene: -
J gene: TRBJ2-5
CDR3 DNA: TGTGCCAGCAGCCTTGGGAGGACAGAACCTCAAGAGACCCAGTACTTC
CDR3 protein: CASSLGRTEPQETQYF

clone size: -
V gene: TRBV7-9
D gene: -
J gene: TRBJ1-1
CDR3 DNA: TGTGCCAGCAGCTTCGAACAGGGGAACACTGAAGCTTTCTTT
CDR3 protein: CASSFEQGNTEAFF

clone size: -
V gene: TRBV29-1
D gene: -
J gene: TRBJ2-5
CDR3 DNA: TGCAGCGTAGCCAATTTCCAAGAGACCCAGTACTTC
CDR3 protein: CSVANFQETQYF

clone size: -
V gene: TRBV30
D gene: -
J gene: TRBJ2-7
CDR3 DNA: TGTGCCTGGAGTGCAAATCAAGAGCAGTACTTC
CDR3 protein: CAWSANQEQYF

clone size: -
V gene: TRBV13
D gene: TRBD2
J gene: TRBJ2-7
CDR3 DNA: TGTGCCAGCAGCTTAGGACGGCGCGGGAGGTGGTACGAGCAGTACTTC
CDR3 protein: CASSLGRRGRWYEQYF

clone size: -
V gene: TRBV6-1
D gene: -
J gene: TRBJ1-5
CDR3 DNA: TGTGCCAGCAGTGATAATTGGGGGGCTAATCAGCCCCAGCATTTT
CDR3 protein: CASSDNWGANQPQHF

clone size: -
V gene: TRBV19
D gene: -
J gene: TRBJ2-4
CDR3 DNA: TGTGCCAGTAGTATCCCCCCAGCCAAAAACATTCAGTACTTC
CDR3 protein: CASSIPPAKNIQYF

clone size: -
V gene: TRBV4-1
D gene: TRBD2
J gene: TRBJ2-3
CDR3 DNA: TGCGCCAGCAGCCAAGGTGGAGCGGGAGGGCGGGGAGATACGCAGTATTTT
CDR3 protein: CASSQGGAGGRGDTQYF

clone size: -
V gene: TRBV28
D gene: -
J gene: TRBJ1-5
CDR3 DNA: TGTGCCAGCAGTGTACAGGAAGGACATCAGCCCCAGCATTTT
CDR3 protein: CASSVQEGHQPQHF

clone size: many
V gene: TRBV4-1
D gene: -
J gene: TRBJ1-5
CDR3 DNA: TGCGCCAGCAGCCCAGCGGGCAGGGGAAGGAGAGGGCAGCCCCAGCATTTT
CDR3 protein: CASSPAGRGRRGQPQHF

clone size: -
V gene: TRBV5-4
D gene: -
J gene: TRBJ2-7
CDR3 DNA: TGTGCCAGCAGCCTCCTAGGGGCGCCGGACGAGCAGTACTTC
CDR3 protein: CASSLLGAPDEQYF

clone size: once
V gene: TRBV7-2
D gene: TRBD1
J gene: TRBJ1-2
CDR3 DNA: TGTGCCAGCAGCTGGACAGGGGAAGCTGGCTACACCTTC
CDR3 protein: CASSWTGEAGYTF

clone size: -
V gene: TRBV29-1
D gene: -
J gene: TRBJ2-7
CDR3 DNA: TGCAGCGTTTCCGGGCTCTCCTACGAGCAGTACTTC
CDR3 protein: CSVSGLSYEQYF

clone size: many
V gene: TRBV6-6
D gene: -
J gene: TRBJ1-2
CDR3 DNA: TGTGCCAGCAGCCCCGGGGGGGCCTATGGCTACACCTTC
CDR3 protein: CASSPGGAYGYTF

clone size: -
V gene: TRBV5-1
D gene: -
J gene: TRBJ2-7
CDR3 DNA: TGCGCCAGCAGAGGTACAGTGACCTCCTACGAGCAGTACTTC
CDR3 protein: CASRGTVTSYEQYF

clone size: few
V gene: TRBV28
D gene: -
J gene: TRBJ1-6
CDR3 DNA: TGTGCCAGCAGTTTGGACAGCAATTCACCCCTCCACTTT
CDR3 protein: CASSLDSNSPLHF

clone size: -
V gene: TRBV23-1
D gene: -
J gene: TRBJ2-2
CDR3 DNA: TGCGCCGGGGAGAGTTGGGCTAGAAACACCGGGGAGCTGTTTTTT
CDR3 protein: CAGESWARNTGELFF

clone size: -
V gene: TRBV5-1
D gene: -
J gene: TRBJ2-7
CDR3 DNA: TGCGCCAGCAGCGTGCCCGGGACGCTATACCAGTACTTC
CDR3 protein: CASSVPGTLYQYF

clone size: -
V gene: TRBV7-6
D gene: -
J gene: TRBJ2-5
CDR3 DNA: TGTGCCAGCAGCTTTAGAGGGGAAGAGACCCAGTACTTC
CDR3 protein: CASSFRGEETQYF

clone size: -
V gene: TRBV15
D gene: -
J gene: TRBJ2-3
CDR3 DNA: TGTGCCACCAGCAGAGGTGCTAGCACAGATACGCAGTATTTT
CDR3 protein: CATSRGASTDTQYF

clone size: -
V gene: TRBV28
D gene: -
J gene: TRBJ2-3
CDR3 DNA: TGTGCCAGCAGTTCCCCCGGTTGGGGCGGGATCAGTACAGATACGCAGTATTTT
CDR3 protein: CASSSPGWGGISTDTQYF

clone size: -
V gene: TRBV11-2
D gene: -
J gene: TRBJ2-1
CDR3 DNA: TGTGCCACCCTCGGGCTACTCGGAAATGAGCAGTTCTTC
CDR3 protein: CATLGLLGNEQFF

clone size: -
V gene: TRBV5-1
D gene: -
J gene: TRBJ2-1
CDR3 DNA: TGCGCCAGCAGCTCGACTAGTTTTGGGATCAATGAGCAGTTCTTC
CDR3 protein: CASSSTSFGINEQFF

clone size: -
V gene: TRBV19
D gene: -
J gene: TRBJ2-1
CDR3 DNA: TGTGCCAGTAGTATGAAGAGGGAATCCTACAATGAGCAGTTCTTC
CDR3 protein: CASSMKRESYNEQFF

clone size: -
V gene: TRBV14
D gene: TRBD1
J gene: TRBJ2-2
CDR3 DNA: TGTGCCAGCAGCCCATACAGGGGGAGTAACACCGGGGAGCTGTTTTTT
CDR3 protein: CASSPYRGSNTGELFF

clone size: -
V gene: TRBV25-1
D gene: TRBD2
J gene: TRBJ2-1
CDR3 DNA: TGTGCCAGCAGTGATGTAGCGGGCACCTCTAACAATGAGCAGTTCTTC
CDR3 protein: CASSDVAGTSNNEQFF

clone size: -
V gene: TRBV30
D gene: TRBD1
J gene: TRBJ1-2
CDR3 DNA: TGTGCCTGGAGTGGGACAGGGGATGGCTACACCTTC
CDR3 protein: CAWSGTGDGYTF

clone size: -
V gene: TRBV7-9
D gene: -
J gene: TRBJ2-7
CDR3 DNA: TGTGCCAGCAGCCCCCCCGGCTCCATGTTCTCGGTGGCTTACGAGCAGTACTTC
CDR3 protein: CASSPPGSMFSVAYEQYF

clone size: -
V gene: TRBV29-1
D gene: TRBD1
J gene: TRBJ2-4
CDR3 DNA: TGCAGCGGGGGACCTGGGACAGATAAAAACATTCAGTACTTC
CDR3 protein: CSGGPGTDKNIQYF

clone size: -
V gene: TRBV5-1
D gene: TRBD1
J gene: TRBJ1-5
CDR3 DNA: TGCGCCAGCAGCTCAGGGGGCGCGGGCAATCAGCCCCAGCATTTT
CDR3 protein: CASSSGGAGNQPQHF

clone size: -
V gene: TRBV9
D gene: -
J gene: TRBJ2-3
CDR3 DNA: TGTGCCAGCAGCCCTCAGAATCGAGAGAGTACGCAGTATTTT
CDR3 protein: CASSPQNRESTQYF

clone size: -
V gene: TRBV4-1
D gene: -
J gene: TRBJ2-2
CDR3 DNA: TGCGCCAGCAGCCAAGGTCCGAGGGGAGGCACCGGGGAGCTGTTTTTT
CDR3 protein: CASSQGPRGGTGELFF

clone size: -
V gene: TRBV19
D gene: TRBD1
J gene: TRBJ1-1
CDR3 DNA: TGTGCCAGTAGTACACAGGGGGCGCCCACTGAAGCTTTCTTT
CDR3 protein: CASSTQGAPTEAFF

clone size: once
V gene: TRBV18
D gene: TRBD2
J gene: TRBJ2-5
CDR3 DNA: TGTGCCAGCTCACCCAGCGGGGCCCATGAGACCCAGTACTTC
CDR3 protein: CASSPSGAHETQYF